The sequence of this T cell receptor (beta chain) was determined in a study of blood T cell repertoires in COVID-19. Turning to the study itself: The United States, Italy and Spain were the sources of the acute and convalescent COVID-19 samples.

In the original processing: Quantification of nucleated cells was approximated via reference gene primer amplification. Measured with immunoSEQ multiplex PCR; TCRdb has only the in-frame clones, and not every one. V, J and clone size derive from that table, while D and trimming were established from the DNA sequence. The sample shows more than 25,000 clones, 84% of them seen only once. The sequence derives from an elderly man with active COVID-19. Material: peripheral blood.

The CDR3 DNA reads TGTGCCAGCAGCGTCGACAGGGGGCCGACCTATGGCTACACCTTC. Protein product: CASSVDRGPTYGYTF. This chain joins TRBV2 and TRBJ1-2, with 10 bases lining up with TRBD1. Germline V gene data show CDR1 as SNHLY and CDR2 as FYNNEI. J was trimmed by 4 bases and V by 6 bases; bases with no gene match: 8. The CDR3 contains 15 residues.